Here is one TCR beta chain with its context. Other DNA sequences in this sample translate to the same CDR3. The CDR3 sequence is 18 residues long. Germline assignment: CDR1 KGHDR and CDR2 SFDVKD. V was cut by 4 bases and J by 8 bases, with 28 bases left in between. In the source study's methods: How many nucleated cells were present was estimated from reference gene primer amplification. Libraries were prepared by immunoSEQ multiplex PCR; TCRdb keeps only in-frame clonotypes and omits some of them. From that table come the V and J calls and clone size; the DNA was used to work out D and trimming. The table shows more than 150,000 clones, with 84% occurring only once. This sample is drawn from a study of blood T cell repertoires in COVID-19.

The TCR sequence derives from a man aged 18 to 35 with active or convalescent COVID-19. The sequencing input was peripheral blood. The chain has TRBV24-1 and TRBJ2-5, with D possibly TRBD1 on 5 matching bases. DNA for the CDR3: TGTGCCACCAGTGACCCCATCCGACCGACAGCCTCCAGAGAAACCCAGTACTTC. This gives the protein CATSDPIRPTASRETQYF.